Sequencing of this T cell receptor beta chain was carried out in a study of control samples from healthy donors and cancer patients (dated by TCRdb to the early 2020s). As to this clone: Which antigen it targets is not known. Base qualities are not recorded, but no much larger clone differs from it by a single base.

Receptors were amplified or captured by the immunoSEQ multiplex PCR assay. Drawn from immuneACCESS, this table holds only the in-frame rearrangements with V and J called that TCRdb kept. Clones are partly lost; checked studies trace under half to an unresolved V gene and leave the rest unexplained. The sample contains about 160,000 clones, 80% to 90% of them found a single time. 12% of the sample is held by the ten biggest clonotypes. According to the germline V gene, CDR1 reads SGHRS and CDR2 reads YFSETQ. The CDR3 runs 13 residues from the cysteine to the phenylalanine. The entry retains the CDR3 DNA only, 39 bases that are in frame from base 1. V loses 3 bases of germline sequence and J loses 5 bases, and the interval between the two ends is 9 bases.

Sequenced input: blood. The TCR sequence derives from a man aged 25 to 40 in good health. This chain joins TRBV5-1 to TRBJ2-1; TRBD2 is perhaps the D gene, given 5 matching bases. The CDR3: CASSSLGNNEQFF. Here is the DNA: TGCGCCAGCAGCTCACTAGGTAACAATGAGCAGTTCTTC.